These T cell receptor beta chains were read from a single sample in a study of cytotoxic CD8 clonotypes in ibrutinib-treated CLL. Sequenced by immunoSEQ multiplex PCR; TCRdb stores in-frame clones only, minus some. Of about 24,000 clones in the sample, around 84% were seen once. The material was PBMCs, obtained before ibrutinib treatment. The receptor set was obtained from a human donor with chronic lymphocytic leukemia. Both conserved end residues are part of each CDR3. The D gene is left open where the match is weak. Size values are once, few and many counts, or a class for expanded clones, and some rows have none.

>TRBJ1-5|-|TRBV5-8|-
CASRLRASNQPQHF
TGTGCCAGCAGACTCAGGGCTAGCAATCAGCCCCAGCATTTT
>TRBJ2-7|TRBD1|TRBV7-3|-
CASSSPTGTAGCEQYF
TGTGCCAGCAGCTCCCCGACCGGGACAGCCGGATGCGAGCAGTACTTC
>TRBJ2-3|-|TRBV15|once
CATSPDTDTQYF
TGTGCCACCAGCCCAGACACAGATACGCAGTATTTT
>TRBJ1-2|TRBD1|TRBV19|-
CASSPREGGAGYTF
TGTGCCAGTAGTCCCAGGGAAGGGGGCGCTGGCTACACCTTC
>TRBJ2-7|TRBD2|TRBV5-1|-
CASRIAGGRSYEQYF
TGCGCCAGCCGCATAGCGGGAGGCCGCTCCTACGAGCAGTACTTC
>TRBJ2-3|TRBD2|TRBV19|-
CASSIQKIAGGSTDTQYF
TGTGCCAGTAGTATCCAGAAGATAGCGGGAGGGAGCACAGATACGCAGTATTTT
>TRBJ1-1|-|TRBV29-1|-
CSVGGVEAFF
TGCAGCGTTGGAGGGGTTGAAGCTTTCTTT
>TRBJ2-1|-|TRBV5-1|few
CASSLSGGQGEQFF
TGCGCCAGCAGCTTGAGTGGGGGGCAGGGTGAGCAGTTCTTC
>TRBJ1-2|-|TRBV28|-
CASSLSASYGYTF
TGTGCCAGCAGTTTATCGGCATCCTATGGCTACACCTTC
>TRBJ2-1|TRBD2|TRBV11-3|-
CASSPGTSGSNEQFF
TGTGCCAGCAGCCCCGGGACTAGCGGGAGCAATGAGCAGTTCTTC
>TRBJ2-7|-|TRBV6-4|-
CASRGGATYF
TGTGCCAGCAGGGGAGGCGCGACGTACTTC
>TRBJ2-7|-|TRBV7-9|few
CASSHRDRRYEQYF
TGTGCCAGCAGCCACCGGGACCGCAGATACGAGCAGTACTTC
>TRBJ2-2|TRBD2|TRBV29-1|-
CSVETSGRETGELFF
TGCAGCGTTGAAACTAGCGGGAGAGAGACCGGGGAGCTGTTTTTT
>TRBJ2-1|-|TRBV7-2|-
CASSLQREQFF
TGTGCCAGCAGCTTGCAGCGGGAGCAGTTCTTC
>TRBJ2-3|TRBD2|TRBV9|-
CASSGAGVTDTQYF
TGTGCCAGCAGCGGTGCGGGGGTCACAGATACGCAGTATTTT
>TRBJ1-1|TRBD1|TRBV30|once
CAWSDRGRYTEAFF
TGTGCCTGGAGCGACAGGGGGCGTTACACTGAAGCTTTCTTT
>TRBJ1-2|-|TRBV4-1|-
CASSQDRDPGANYGYTF
TGCGCCAGCAGCCAAGATCGGGACCCAGGAGCTAACTATGGCTACACCTTC
>TRBJ2-5|TRBD1|TRBV7-9|-
CASSLRQGGETQYF
TGTGCCAGCAGCCTGAGACAGGGTGGGGAGACCCAGTACTTC
>TRBJ2-3|-|TRBV30|once
CAWSVGAARHGAGDTQYF
TGTGCCTGGAGTGTAGGGGCGGCGAGGCACGGGGCGGGAGATACGCAGTATTTT
>TRBJ1-4|-|TRBV7-4|few
CASSQGSEKLFF
TGTGCCAGCAGCCAGGGGAGTGAAAAACTGTTTTTT